What follows are 23 T cell receptor beta chains derived from one specimen sequenced in a study of blood T cell repertoires in COVID-19. Assay used: immunoSEQ multiplex PCR; TCRdb lists only in-frame clones, some missing. Counted here are roughly 78,000 clones, approximately 80% occurring once; the ten biggest clones make up roughly 12%. Sequenced material: peripheral blood. These receptors were collected from a man in his forties or fifties with COVID-19, enrolled during active disease.

This chain joins TRBV29-1 and TRBJ2-1; D gene uncertain. The germline gives CDR1 SQVTM, CDR2 ANQGSEA. This CDR3 has 13 amino acids. The germline V and J ends were trimmed by 4 bases and 12 bases, with 19 bases remaining between them. CDR3 in amino acids: CSVGSSGEATQFF. CDR3 nucleotide sequence: TGCAGCGTTGGATCCTCTGGTGAAGCGACGCAGTTCTTC.

The gene calls are TRBV27 and TRBJ1-5, with 8 bases identical to TRBD1. The CDR3 has 14 amino acids. V lost 6 bases and J lost 7; bases outside the gene matches: 8. CDR1 and CDR2 from the germline V gene are MNHEY and SMNVEV (reference sequence). CDR3 residues: CASRDTGGGQPQHF. CDR3 in DNA: TGTGCCAGCAGGGATACAGGGGGAGGACAGCCCCAGCATTTT.

The rearrangement uses TRBV7-8 and TRBJ1-5, with 7 bases matching TRBD1. Germline V gene data show CDR1 as SGHVS and CDR2 as FQNEAQ. After removal of 5 bases from V and 4 bases from J, the junction contained 11 bases not matched to a gene. The CDR3 extends over 16 amino acids. The CDR3 DNA reads as TGTGCCAGCAGCCCAATAAGGGACAGCAGGAATCAGCCCCAGCATTTT. It specifies CASSPIRDSRNQPQHF.

This clone was observed a few times. The rearrangement uses TRBV7-3 and TRBJ2-3, with TRBD2 identical over 9 bases. The J segment lost 0 bases and the V segment lost 9 bases, leaving 4 bases of the junction unmatched. Germline V gene lookup returns CDR1 SGHTA and CDR2 FQGTGA. The CDR3 sequence is 14 residues long. The CDR3 loop reads CASSGGLSTDTQYF. The CDR3 coding sequence is TGTGCCAGTAGCGGGGGACTTAGCACAGATACGCAGTATTTT.

The chain employs TRBV11-2 and TRBJ2-5; D is perhaps TRBD1 (6 bases). The germline gives CDR1 SGHAT, CDR2 FQNNGV. This CDR3 is built from 12 residues. V was clipped by 5 bases and J by 5 bases, with 9 bases between them. Here the CDR3 DNA reads TGTGCCAGCAGCCCCCAGGGGGAGACCCAGTACTTC. Protein: CASSPQGETQYF. The entire variable domain, with the rest obtained from reference TRBV11-2 and TRBJ2-5, is as follows: EAGVAQSPRYKIIEKRQSVAFWCNPISGHATLYWYQQILGQGPKLLIQFQNNGVVDDSQLPKDRFSAERLKGVDSTLKIQPAKLEDSAVYLCASSPQGETQYFGPGTRLLVL.

V usage is TRBV28 and J usage is TRBJ2-5; TRBD1 agrees at 10 bases. CDR1 is MDHEN, CDR2 SYDVKM, per germline. V was pared by 5 bases and J by 4 bases, with 13 bases of the junction left unmatched. This CDR3 spans 17 amino acids. This CDR3 is CASSGASGQGIRETQYF. Here the CDR3 DNA reads TGTGCCAGCAGTGGGGCATCGGGACAGGGGATAAGAGAGACCCAGTACTTC.

The chain uses TRBV6-6 and TRBJ2-2; D unclear. V lost 2 bases and J lost 4, with 11 bases in between. Germline V gene data show CDR1 as MNHNY and CDR2 as SVGAGI (reference sequence). The CDR3 sequence is 15 residues long. This CDR3 is CASSYLRSATGELFF. DNA for the CDR3: TGTGCCAGCAGTTACCTACGTAGTGCCACCGGGGAGCTGTTTTTT.

This chain joins TRBV5-1 and TRBJ2-1, with a possible D match to TRBD2 (6 bases). CDR1 SGHRS and CDR2 YFSETQ come from the germline V gene. V gave up 7 bases and J gave up 9 bases, with 14 bases separating them. The CDR3 is made up of 12 amino acids. The CDR3 region has the DNA TGCGCCAGCTCGATGGACTATGGTGAGCAGTTCTTC. Protein product: CASSMDYGEQFF.

The chain combines TRBV7-2 with TRBJ1-4; no firm D call. This CDR3 region has 13 residues. Trimming shortened V by 6 bases and J by 8 bases, and 13 bases separated the two germline ends. CDR1 is SGHTA and CDR2 is FQGNSA in the germline V gene. CDR3 loop: CASSYLLREKLFF. CDR3 sequence (DNA): TGTGCCAGCAGTTACTTACTGCGGGAAAAACTGTTTTTT.

The genes are TRBV28 and TRBJ1-5, with D uncertain. V was pared by 7 bases and J by 4 bases, with 8 bases between. The V gene's germline CDR1 is MDHEN and CDR2 SYDVKM. This CDR3 spans 12 amino acids. CDR3 in amino acids: CASTGDNQPQHF. The CDR3 coding sequence is TGTGCCAGCACGGGAGATAATCAGCCCCAGCATTTT.

A single count supports this clone. A read error may explain this, as a much larger clone is one base away. The chain is built from TRBV11-2 and TRBJ2-7, with D maybe TRBD1 (6 bases). Trimming pared 5 bases from V and 1 base from J, leaving 9 bases between. The CDR3 runs to 13 residues. The germline V gene has CDR1 SGHAT and CDR2 FQNNGV. The CDR3 loop reads CASSQGQSYEQYF. CDR3 nucleotide sequence: TGTGCCAGCAGCCAGGGACAATCCTACGAGCAGTACTTC. Variable domain in full (rest from reference TRBV11-2 and TRBJ2-7): EAGVAQSPRYKIIEKRQSVAFWCNPISGHATLYWYQQILGQGPKLLIQFQNNGVVDDSQLPKDRFSAERLKGVDSTLKIQPAKLEDSAVYLCASSQGQSYEQYFGPGTRLTVT.

The chain has TRBV28 and TRBJ1-1; D perhaps matches TRBD1 (6 bases). There are 15 residues in the CDR3. With 5 bases removed from V and 0 bases from J, the gap between germline ends came to 13 bases. CDR1 MDHEN and CDR2 SYDVKM come from the germline V gene. CDR3 residues: CASSIRGPLNTEAFF. The DNA for the CDR3 is TGTGCCAGCAGTATCAGGGGTCCCTTGAACACTGAAGCTTTCTTT. The full variable domain, with the rest looked up from reference TRBV28 and TRBJ1-1, is DVKVTQSSRYLVKRTGEKVFLECVQDMDHENMFWYRQDPGLGLRLIYFSYDVKMKEKGDIPEGYSVSREKKERFSLILESASTNQTSMYLCASSIRGPLNTEAFFGQGTRLTVV.

The J gene is TRBJ1-3, the V gene TRBV28; maybe TRBD1 (5 bases). Germline CDR1 and CDR2: MDHEN and SYDVKM. Trimming cost V 6 bases and J 0 bases, with 12 bases left between them. This CDR3 has 15 residues. CDR3 DNA: TGTGCCAGCAGGGGCAGGGCCGACTCTGGAAACACCATATATTTT. This codes for CASRGRADSGNTIYF.

V usage is TRBV28 and J usage is TRBJ2-7; 12 nucleotides align to TRBD2. The CDR3 length is 15 residues. V shed 3 bases and J 6 bases; nucleotides not matched to a gene: 6. Germline V lookup: CDR1 MDHEN, CDR2 SYDVKM. The CDR3 sequence is CASSFGLAGRGEQYF. The CDR3 coding sequence is TGTGCCAGCAGTTTCGGACTAGCGGGACGAGGCGAGCAGTACTTC.

The chain couples TRBV10-3 to TRBJ1-1; 7 bases are shared with TRBD1. The CDR3 covers 15 residues. V shed 6 bases, J shed 4 bases, and the junction held 11 bases outside the gene matches. Germline loops: CDR1 ENHRY, CDR2 SYGVKD. The CDR3 reads CAISRRGTDGTEAFF. The DNA for the CDR3 is TGTGCCATCAGCCGTCGAGGGACAGACGGCACTGAAGCTTTCTTT.

The chain employs TRBV24-1 and TRBJ2-1; possible D gene TRBD2, 6 bases. Trimming removed 7 bases from V and 3 bases from J, with 18 bases in between. The CDR3 contains 16 residues. Germline V gene data show CDR1 as KGHDR and CDR2 as SFDVKD. DNA of the CDR3: TGTGCCACCAGCCTCGGGAGTTTGAGTTACTACAATGAGCAGTTCTTC. Its protein is CATSLGSLSYYNEQFF.

The J gene is TRBJ2-5, the V gene TRBV7-9; 8 bases agree with TRBD2. The V segment lost 1 base and the J segment 2 bases; nucleotides outside the gene matches: 9. The length of the CDR3 is 17 residues. Germline loops: CDR1 SEHNR, CDR2 FQNEAQ (reference sequence). The DNA of the CDR3 is TGTGCCAGCAGCTTAGTAGTGATAGCGGGAAAACAAGAGACCCAGTACTTC. Its translation: CASSLVVIAGKQETQYF. Drawing the rest from reference TRBV7-9 and TRBJ2-5, the complete variable domain is DTGVSQNPRHKITKRGQNVTFRCDPISEHNRLYWYRQTLGQGPEFLTYFQNEAQLEKSRLLSDRFSAERPKGSFSTLEIQRTEQGDSAMYLCASSLVVIAGKQETQYFGPGTRLLVL.

The chain has TRBV4-1 and TRBJ2-3; D call uncertain. CDR3 length: 14 amino acids. The germline V gene encodes CDR1 MGHRA and CDR2 YSYEKL. V was pared by 4 bases and J by 4 bases, with 12 bases between. The DNA of the CDR3 is TGCGCCAGCAGCCCCCCGAGTGCGCCAGATACGCAGTATTTT. This gives the protein CASSPPSAPDTQYF.

The chain links TRBV2 to TRBJ2-7, with D possibly being TRBD1 (5 bases). The V gene lost 1 base and the J gene lost 0 bases, with 16 bases spanning the gap. Germline lookup yields CDR1 SNHLY and CDR2 FYNNEI. This CDR3 spans 17 amino acids. DNA for the CDR3: TGTGCCAGCAGTGAAGAGATGGGCAGGGCCCCCTCCTACGAGCAGTACTTC. This sequence encodes CASSEEMGRAPSYEQYF.

The V and J genes are TRBV6-6 and TRBJ2-7; a possible D gene is TRBD1 (6 bases). CDR3 size: 12 residues. CDR1 and CDR2 (germline): MNHNY, SVGAGI (reference sequence). V gave up 4 bases and J gave up 5 bases, with 9 bases separating them. The CDR3 DNA sequence: TGTGCCAGCAGTTTTTCAGGGGACGAGCAGTACTTC. This translates into CASSFSGDEQYF.

The rearrangement uses TRBV11-1 and TRBJ2-2; a weak D match, TRBD1 (5 bases). Trimming left V 5 bases short and J 4 bases short, with 11 bases between. Germline V gene sequence: CDR1 SGHAT, CDR2 FQDESV (reference sequence). There are 14 residues in the CDR3. CDR3 in amino acids: CASSDRIPTGELFF. As DNA, the CDR3 is TGTGCCAGCAGCGACAGAATTCCCACCGGGGAGCTGTTTTTT.

In this sample, this clone turned up a few times. The chain recombines TRBV7-9 with TRBJ2-5; 8 bases agree with TRBD1. Germline V gives CDR1 SEHNR, CDR2 FQNEAQ (reference sequence). This CDR3 spans 14 amino acids. With 5 bases clipped from V and 4 bases from J, the junction kept 6 bases outside the gene matches. The CDR3 spells CASSPSGTGETQYF. The CDR3 bases are TGTGCCAGCAGCCCATCCGGGACAGGAGAGACCCAGTACTTC. Together with reference TRBV7-9 and TRBJ2-5, the CDR3 gives the full variable domain: DTGVSQNPRHKITKRGQNVTFRCDPISEHNRLYWYRQTLGQGPEFLTYFQNEAQLEKSRLLSDRFSAERPKGSFSTLEIQRTEQGDSAMYLCASSPSGTGETQYFGPGTRLLVL.

The gene calls are TRBV3-1 (or the pseudogene TRBV3-2) and TRBJ2-7; a weak D match, TRBD2 (6 bases). The CDR3 totals 14 residues. CDR1 is LGHDT, CDR2 YNNKEL, per germline (reference sequence). Trimming removed 4 bases from V and 0 bases from J, with 10 bases in between. The CDR3 DNA follows: TGTGCCAGCAGCCCGGGCGGGACCTCCTACGAGCAGTACTTC. Residues: CASSPGGTSYEQYF.